This paragraph covers one T cell receptor (gamma chain) sequence. Its antigen is as yet unknown. The data are from a study of Vδ1+ human thymocytes. Findings and caveats of the study: Donors shared many TRG clonotypes but few TRD clonotypes. In the thymus, TRG and TRD repertoires looked highly polyclonal with Gaussian CDR3 lengths. Unlike peripheral blood Vdelta1+ controls, thymic delta-chain sequences included about 20% Vdelta2 and few Vdelta3.

The sorted cells were CD3+ Vdelta1+ Vdelta2- thymocytes from alphabeta-depleted thymus. Extracted RNA was reverse transcribed into cDNA. CDR3 amplicons came from multiplex PCR with pooled V-gene forward and constant-region reverse primers. TCRdb re-analyzed the multiplex PCR reads via CATT. Among roughly 11,000 gamma-chain clones, about 47% were seen once, and the ten largest hold roughly 2%. V was clipped by 0 bases and J by 5 bases; unmatched bases: 7. CDR3 size: 14 residues. Germline V gene data show CDR1 as EGSTGY and CDR2 as YDSYTSSV. Sequencing input: Vdelta1+ gamma-delta thymocytes from the thymus. Subset here: FACS-sorted CD3+ TCRalphabeta- TCRVdelta1+ TCRVdelta2- thymocytes. The chain employs TRGV4 and TRGJ1 or TRGJ2. Assignment of the J gene here rests on matching the DNA to germline, because TCRdb gives none. The TCR comes from a boy younger than two who had congenital heart surgery. The CDR3: CATWDGPIDYKKLF. The CDR3 coding sequence is TGTGCCACCTGGGATGGGCCTATTGATTATAAGAAACTCTTT.